These 13 T cell receptor beta chains were all obtained from the same sample, sequenced in a study of tumor-infiltrating lymphocytes in primary liver carcinoma (dated by TCRdb to about 2017). RNA from unsorted whole blood was extracted with TRIzol reagent, and germline DNA was obtained with the DNeasy Blood & Tissue kit. Sequenced on an Illumina HiSeq 2500. Starting from roughly 540 ng total RNA, TCRbeta-specific cDNA was produced by reverse transcription with a constant-region primer and ProtoScript II reverse transcriptase. Construction of the TCRbeta libraries relied on three nested rounds of multiplex PCR, following a slightly modified ARM-PCR procedure. The first two PCR rounds used multiplex TRBV1-TRBV30 forward primers with a Cbeta reverse primer, each for around 10 cycles. TCRdb passed the public sequencing reads through fastp at Q25 and MiXCR, retaining productive beta sequences. All rows with the same CDR3 protein become a single entry with the most common DNA and genes. The sample includes some 320,000 distinct CDR3 sequences, with about 62% observed a single time. Clones ranked in the top ten supply around 9.5% of the sample.

The sequenced material came from peripheral blood. The source is a man in his forties with primary liver carcinoma and hepatitis B virus infection.

As regards this clonotype: Given a much more abundant clone one base away, this may be a read error. The chain combines TRBV12-3 or TRBV12-4 with TRBJ2-6; possible D gene TRBD1, 7 bases. Between the trimmed V and J ends, which lost 4 bases and 1 base, there was a span of 14 bases. CDR3 size: 17 residues. CDR3: CASSSETGRSGANVLTF. In DNA, the CDR3 is TGTGCCAGCAGTTCTGAGACAGGGAGGTCTGGGGCCAACGTCCTGACTTTC.

In regard to this clonotype: Its ends do not fully match the called genes, so a read error is possible. The chain has TRBV11-1 and TRBJ2-7; D is perhaps TRBD2 (5 bases). From germline, CDR1 is SGHAT and CDR2 FQDESV (reference sequence). The CDR3 sequence is 17 residues long. The DNA for the CDR3 is TGTGCCAGCAGCTTAGGGCCGGCGGGTGAAGACTCCTACGTGCAGTACTTC. The encoded protein is CASSLGPAGEDSYVQYF.

The chain employs TRBV7-3 and TRBJ2-2; 13 positions match TRBD2. Germline CDR1 and CDR2: SGHTA and FQGTGA. V shed 4 bases and J 1 base; nucleotides not matched to a gene: 15. The CDR3 contains 21 residues. In DNA form, the CDR3 reads TGTGCCAGCAGCTCCCGCCGAAATACTAGCGGGAGGGGGCTGAACACCGGGGAGCTGTTTTTT. Its translation: CASSSRRNTSGRGLNTGELFF.

As to this clonotype: A much larger clone lies a single base off, so this may be a read error. The rearrangement joins TRBV4-1 to TRBJ1-5; D is ambiguous. The J call could be wrong; TRBJ2-3 is a better fit for the DNA end. The CDR3 has 17 amino acids. The germline CDR1 and CDR2 sequences are MGHRA and YSYEKL. CDR3 in amino acids: CASSQDLWLSANQPQYF. CDR3 in DNA: TGCGCCAGCAGCCAAGATTTATGGCTATCGGCGAATCAGCCCCAGTATTTT.

This chain links TRBV6-2 or TRBV6-3 with TRBJ2-4, with 8 nucleotides matching TRBD2. With V trimmed by 4 bases and J by 1 base, 21 bases remained unmatched. CDR3 size: 21 residues. Germline lookup yields CDR1 MNHEY and CDR2 SVGEGT. CDR3 DNA: TGTGCCAGCAGTTCCCACCCCCTCGCGGGAGGAAAAGTTCTGGCCAAAAACATTCAGTACTTC. It encodes CASSSHPLAGGKVLAKNIQYF.

The chain links TRBV12-3 or TRBV12-4 to TRBJ2-2, with TRBD1 matching 8 bases. V shed 7 bases, J shed 7 bases, and the junction held 11 bases outside the gene matches. This CDR3 has 15 residues. Here the CDR3 reads CASNSQGGLDGELFF. The CDR3 coding sequence is TGTGCCAGCAATTCACAGGGGGGACTTGACGGGGAGCTGTTTTTT.

On this clonotype itself: A much more abundant neighbour one base away suggests this may be a read error. V is TRBV12-3 or TRBV12-4 and J is TRBJ2-5; D is uncertain. Trimming removed 8 bases at V and 2 bases at J, with 12 bases between. CDR3 length equals 13 residues. CDR3 nucleotide sequence: TGTGCCAGCTCCGAAATGGCTCAAGAGACCCAGTACTTC. Amino acids: CASSEMAQETQYF.

A word on this clonotype: With a much larger clone just one base away, this may be a read error. The chain has TRBV6-1 and TRBJ2-1; 9 bases are a match to TRBD1. CDR3 length equals 15 residues. CDR1 is MNHNS, CDR2 SASEGT, per germline. V shed 10 bases, J shed 13 bases, and the junction held 20 bases outside the gene matches. The CDR3 nucleotides read TGTGCCACCTTAGCCGAGACAGGGGGTTCTCCCACACAGTTCTTC. It specifies CATLAETGGSPTQFF.

The rearrangement links TRBV4-2 to TRBJ2-3, with TRBD2 matching over 14 bases. CDR1 is LGHNA and CDR2 is YNFKEQ in the germline V gene. Trimming cost V 4 bases and J 4 bases; bases outside gene matches: 4. The CDR3 extends over 16 amino acids. The CDR3 nucleotides read TGTGCCAGCAGCCCCGGGACTAGCGGGAGTGCAGATACGCAGTATTTT. Encoded protein: CASSPGTSGSADTQYF.

This chain links TRBV14 with TRBJ2-2; weak D call: TRBD2 (6 bases). This CDR3 is built from 19 residues. CDR1 and CDR2 from the germline V gene are SGHDN and FVKESK. Trimming removed 2 bases from V and 5 bases from J, with 24 bases in between. CDR3 in amino acids: CASSQLTSSSSTRTGELFF. CDR3 coding DNA: TGTGCCAGCAGCCAACTTACTAGCTCCTCGTCCACACGGACCGGGGAGCTGTTTTTT.

With respect to this clonotype: Because the CDR3 is missing its conserved closing phenylalanine or tryptophan, this is likely a read error. V usage is TRBV6-1 and J usage is TRBJ1-2; no clear D. The germline V gene encodes CDR1 MNHNS and CDR2 SASEGT. The CDR3 loop spans 14 amino acids. Trimming shortened V by 2 bases and J by 4 bases, and 11 bases separated the two germline ends. CDR3 DNA: TGTGCCAGCAGTGAAAGGCCAGCCGTCTATGGCTACACCATC. Protein product: CASSERPAVYGYTI.

This clonotype has more than one count but fewer than ten. The chain uses TRBV7-9 and TRBJ2-7, with D tentatively TRBD1 or TRBD2 (6 bases each). The CDR3 has 14 amino acids. V shed 5 bases and J shed 2 bases, with 13 bases lying between them. Germline assignment: CDR1 SEHNR and CDR2 FQNEAQ (reference sequence). The chain's CDR3 is CASSRPGATYEQYF. The CDR3 region has the DNA TGTGCCAGCAGCCGTCCGGGGGCCACCTACGAGCAGTACTTC.

As concerns this clonotype: A read error is possible here, since a much larger clone lies one base away. The gene calls are TRBV29-1 and TRBJ2-2; TRBD2 might be the D (6 bases). Per germline, CDR1 SQVTM and CDR2 ANQGSEA. The CDR3 totals 13 residues. The CDR3 spells CSVEEMRGGVLFF. DNA for the CDR3: TGCAGCGTTGAGGAGATGAGGGGCGGGGTGCTGTTTTTT.